This T cell receptor (beta chain) was sequenced in a study of blood T cell repertoires in COVID-19. Study summary: The analysed material was cDNA or gDNA that came from T cells, B-cell-depleted T cells, or PBMCs.

Method: immunoSEQ multiplex PCR; TCRdb's copy keeps in-frame clones and lacks some. Among 150,000 to 200,000 clones listed, approximately 80% were seen once. The CDR3 is made up of 13 amino acids. The V end lost 4 bases, the J end lost 4 bases, and 10 bases lay between the germline ends. Germline CDR1 is LNHDA and CDR2 is SQIVND (reference sequence). Within 2 weeks of study entry, exposed participants had contacted a PCR-confirmed or clinician-diagnosed COVID-19 case. The receptor was isolated from a man between 65 and 80 years old who had been exposed to COVID-19. The chain uses TRBV19 and TRBJ1-1; the D is unclear. Sequencing was carried out using PBMCs or T cells enriched from blood (not recorded which). CDR3 residues: CASSRAEGTEAFF. The CDR3 nucleotides read TGTGCCAGTAGTAGGGCGGAGGGCACTGAAGCTTTCTTT.